The rows below give T cell receptor beta chains drawn from one sample of a study of beta chain features in type 1 diabetes. This table comes from immunoSEQ multiplex PCR, and its TCRdb copy is limited to in-frame clones, with some not included. Seen here are roughly 730,000 clones, about an eighth observed once, and the top ten hold approximately 0.02%. The sample was naive CD4+ T cells from blood. The source is a man between 18 and 29 years old with type 1 diabetes. CDR3s include the opening cysteine and the closing phenylalanine or tryptophan.

v_gene: TRBV7-2; CDR3aa: CASSPRLAGDTQYF
v_gene: TRBV28; CDR3aa: CASSPPGSGYTF
v_gene: TRBV6-5; CDR3aa: CASSSAGSSYEQYF
v_gene: TRBV4-1; CDR3aa: CASSLTVASGGRTQYF
v_gene: TRBV2; CDR3aa: CASSRDRYEQYF
v_gene: TRBV10-2; CDR3aa: CASSQWRSGELFF
v_gene: TRBV29-1; CDR3aa: CSTSRDTYGYTF
v_gene: TRBV6-5; CDR3aa: CASSPGLNQETQYF
v_gene: TRBV28; CDR3aa: CASKRDRGSYEQYF
v_gene: TRBV5-1; CDR3aa: CASSGTGTGINEQYF
v_gene: TRBV6-5; CDR3aa: CASSSLRGGDYGYTF
v_gene: TRBV9; CDR3aa: CASSVGYADNSPLHF
v_gene: TRBV6-1; CDR3aa: CASSEGQQETQYF
v_gene: TRBV7-9; CDR3aa: CASSPRLAVEETQYF
v_gene: TRBV4-1; CDR3aa: CASSQYRSTNEKLFF
v_gene: TRBV25-1; CDR3aa: CASSDWGQNTEAFF
v_gene: TRBV10-3; CDR3aa: CAISEFTNTGELFF
v_gene: TRBV28; CDR3aa: CASESSGNTIYF
v_gene: TRBV9; CDR3aa: CASSVAPPRSGPDEQYF
v_gene: TRBV6-5; CDR3aa: CASSYSGRLYNSPLHF
v_gene: TRBV18; CDR3aa: CASSPNSYNSPLHF
v_gene: TRBV6-1; CDR3aa: CASRVLADTQYF
v_gene: TRBV10-2; CDR3aa: CASSDSTRRTNTEAFF
v_gene: TRBV16; CDR3aa: CASRPGQGAAGANVLTF
v_gene: TRBV10-3; CDR3aa: CAISDVSDGYTF
v_gene: TRBV7-7; CDR3aa: CASSSDRGETQYF
v_gene: TRBV7-9; CDR3aa: CASSEGQGNSPLHF
v_gene: TRBV5-4; CDR3aa: CASSLGTAGETQYF
v_gene: TRBV29-1; CDR3aa: CSVGPRLQETQYF
v_gene: TRBV30; CDR3aa: CAWSVTSGGATSTGELFF
v_gene: TRBV23-1; CDR3aa: CAWGRREQNGQYF
v_gene: TRBV25-1; CDR3aa: CASSVGGNHYGYTF
v_gene: TRBV9; CDR3aa: CASSATGGAYNEQFF
v_gene: TRBV18; CDR3aa: CASSLRTENNEQFF
v_gene: TRBV4-2; CDR3aa: CASSQVNRLPGGTGYTF
v_gene: TRBV7-9; CDR3aa: CASIGQGSYNEQFF
v_gene: TRBV11-3; CDR3aa: CASSSRQGGGTGELFF
v_gene: TRBV30; CDR3aa: CAWTPLDRDDSPLHF
v_gene: TRBV6-6; CDR3aa: CASSIDMNTEAFF
v_gene: TRBV11-3; CDR3aa: CASSTGHFQETQYF
v_gene: TRBV4-1; CDR3aa: CASSPVSPSSPLHF
v_gene: TRBV30; CDR3aa: CAWRPSRVNYGYTF
v_gene: TRBV7-9; CDR3aa: CASTHPGEESYNSPLHF
v_gene: TRBV28; CDR3aa: CASSPSPGQGPTDTQYF
v_gene: TRBV19; CDR3aa: CASSPRLGTYNEQFF